One and the same sample provided the 23 T cell receptor beta chains below, sequenced in a study of cytomegalovirus exposure and HLA in healthy donors. The assay was immunoSEQ multiplex PCR, and TCRdb's table has in-frame clones only and misses some. The sample lists about 110,000 clones, about 88% occurring once. Input material: PBMCs. The receptors originated from a woman younger than 30 in good health and CMV-seropositive.

This clone has more than one count but fewer than ten. The V and J genes are TRBV27 and TRBJ2-7; 8 bases line up with TRBD1. V was pared by 3 bases and J by 5 bases, with 12 bases of the junction left unmatched. Germline-derived CDR1 and CDR2 are MNHEY and SMNVEV (reference sequence). There are 16 residues in the CDR3. The CDR3 DNA sequence: TGTGCCAGCAGTTTCCCCCCCCGGACAGGGTATGACGAGCAGTACGTC. It specifies CASSFPPRTGYDEQYV.

V and J are TRBV2 and TRBJ2-3, with 8 bases aligning to TRBD1. The length of the CDR3 is 15 residues. The germline V gene encodes CDR1 SNHLY and CDR2 FYNNEI. V shed 2 bases, J shed 2 bases, and the junction held 3 bases outside the gene matches. CDR3 DNA: TGTGCCAGCAGTGAAAGGGACAGGAACACAGATACGCAGTATTTT. Translated, it gives CASSERDRNTDTQYF.

This clone appeared a few times. The V and J genes are TRBV6-5 and TRBJ2-7; 7 nucleotides match TRBD2. Germline V gives CDR1 MNHEY, CDR2 SVGAGI. Trimming at V came to 6 bases and at J to 7 bases, leaving 9 bases not matched to a gene. The CDR3 has 13 residues. The CDR3 spells CASSQRGVGEQYV. The CDR3 DNA reads as TGTGCCAGCAGCCAACGGGGGGTTGGAGAGCAGTACGTC.

This clone was found once. This chain uses TRBV4-1 with TRBJ1-5; 7 nucleotides agree with TRBD1. The length of the CDR3 is 15 residues. Germline loops: CDR1 MGHRA, CDR2 YSYEKL. V was clipped by 1 base and J by 6 bases; unmatched bases: 6. The CDR3 DNA sequence: TGCGCCAGCAGCCAAGGGAGAGGGGGCAGTCAGCCCCAGCATTTT. Its protein product is CASSQGRGGSQPQHF.

V gene TRBV10-3 combines with J gene TRBJ2-1, with a possible D match to TRBD2 (5 bases). V lost 3 bases to trimming and J lost 0 bases, with 12 bases between them. Germline CDR1 ENHRY, CDR2 SYGVKD. CDR3 length: 16 amino acids. As DNA, the CDR3 is TGTGCCATCAGTGACGGACGGGGAAGCTCCTACAATGAGCAGTTCTTC. Translating gives CAISDGRGSSYNEQFF.

CDR3 nucleotide sequence: TGTGCCAGCAGCGTAGGGCGGGGGGCGTCGGGAAACACCATATATTTT. Its translation: CASSVGRGASGNTIYF. This sequence joins TRBV9 and TRBJ1-3; possibly TRBD1 for D (6 bases). This CDR3 comprises 16 residues. V was pared by 0 bases and J by 4 bases, with 14 bases between. Per the germline V gene, CDR1 is SGDLS and CDR2 is YYNGEE.

The chain employs TRBV29-1 and TRBJ2-3; D is possibly TRBD2 (5 bases). The CDR3 has 15 amino acids. Trimming cost V 5 bases and J 1 base, with 16 bases left between them. CDR1 and CDR2 from the germline V gene are SQVTM and ANQGSEA. The CDR3 DNA is TGCAGCGTTTCGCCCGGGGAATTGCGCACAGATACGCAGTATTTT. It codes for CSVSPGELRTDTQYF.

The gene calls are TRBV19 and TRBJ2-5, with a weak D call TRBD1 (6 bases). V lost 3 bases to trimming and J lost 1 base, with 12 bases between them. The germline CDR1 and CDR2 sequences are LNHDA and SQIVND (reference sequence). This CDR3 has 15 amino acids. CDR3 sequence (DNA): TGTGCCAGTAGTATCAGGGGTTGGGGCCAAGAGACCCAGTACTTC. It specifies CASSIRGWGQETQYF.

This chain connects TRBV15 to TRBJ1-5; D perhaps matches TRBD1 (5 bases). CDR1 LNHNV and CDR2 YYDKDF come from the germline V gene (reference sequence). The CDR3 is made up of 16 amino acids. V lost 0 bases, J lost 7 bases, and 16 bases lay in between. CDR3 protein: CATSREGGGVGQPQHF. CDR3 coding DNA: TGTGCCACCAGCAGAGAAGGCGGAGGGGTAGGGCAGCCCCAGCATTTT.

The rearrangement uses TRBV6-5 and TRBJ1-2, with 7 nucleotides matching TRBD1. Germline CDR1 reads MNHEY; CDR2 reads SVGAGI. The V and J ends lost 2 bases and 5 bases, in that order; junction bases with no gene match: 5. This CDR3 spans 14 amino acids. In nucleotides, the CDR3 is TGTGCCAGCAGTTACCGGGACAGCTATTATGGCTACACCTTC. Protein sequence: CASSYRDSYYGYTF.

V usage is TRBV6-4 and J usage is TRBJ2-3; 7 nucleotides align to TRBD2. The V and J ends lost 0 bases and 4 bases, in that order; junction bases with no gene match: 1. Germline V gene data show CDR1 as MRHNA and CDR2 as SNTAGT. The length of the CDR3 is 14 residues. DNA for the CDR3: TGTGCCAGCAGTGACTCAGGGAGGGCAGATACGCAGTATTTT. Its protein product is CASSDSGRADTQYF.

This clone occurred once. This chain links TRBV6-8 with TRBJ2-5, with D perhaps TRBD1 (5 bases). Germline values: CDR1 MNHGY, CDR2 SAAAGT. V was pared by 0 bases and J by 1 base, with 9 bases between. This CDR3 is 15 amino acids long. CDR3 residues: CASSYSNGAQETQYF. CDR3 bases: TGTGCCAGCAGTTACTCGAATGGGGCCCAAGAGACCCAGTACTTC.

V usage is TRBV7-3 and J usage is TRBJ2-6; TRBD1 agrees at 7 bases. The junction had 12 bases not matched to a gene; V was cut back by 7 bases and J by 0 bases. Germline lookup yields CDR1 SGHTA and CDR2 FQGTGA. This CDR3 comprises 18 residues. The CDR3 nucleotides are TGTGCCAGCACTAACGACAGGGACGACCTCTCTGGGGCCAACGTCCTGACTTTC. This gives the protein CASTNDRDDLSGANVLTF.

V usage is TRBV28 and J usage is TRBJ1-3; D gene uncertain. The CDR3 loop spans 13 amino acids. CDR1 MDHEN and CDR2 SYDVKM come from the germline V gene. V lost 7 bases and J lost 0, with 7 bases in between. DNA for the CDR3: TGTGCCAGCACCCCTTACTCTGGAAACACCATATATTTT. Translated, it gives CASTPYSGNTIYF. Full variable domain (missing parts from reference TRBV28 and TRBJ1-3): DVKVTQSSRYLVKRTGEKVFLECVQDMDHENMFWYRQDPGLGLRLIYFSYDVKMKEKGDIPEGYSVSREKKERFSLILESASTNQTSMYLCASTPYSGNTIYFGEGSWLTVV.

A word on this clone: Other DNA sequences in this specimen translate into the identical CDR3. This sequence joins TRBV28 and TRBJ1-1; 8 positions agree with TRBD1. In germline, CDR1 is MDHEN, CDR2 SYDVKM. J lost 4 bases, V lost 3 bases, and 4 bases had no gene match. This CDR3 is built from 14 residues. CDR3 nucleotide sequence: TGTGCCAGCAGTTTCCAGGGGGCCATCACTGAAGCTTTCTTT. Translating it yields CASSFQGAITEAFF.

V is TRBV4-3 and J is TRBJ1-6; D gene unclear. With 4 bases removed from V and 0 bases from J, the gap between germline ends came to 7 bases. This CDR3 region has 15 residues. The germline V gene has CDR1 LGHNA and CDR2 YSLEER. The CDR3 region has the DNA TGCGCCAGCAGCCCCACACCCTCCTATAATTCACCCCTCCACTTT. This gives the protein CASSPTPSYNSPLHF.

This clone was seen only a few times. The gene calls are TRBV21-1 and TRBJ1-1; the table's D call, TRBD1, has no DNA check behind it. TRBV21-1 is given as a pseudogene. The CDR3 is 12 amino acids. CDR3 in amino acids: CASPTVYTEAFF. The CDR3 DNA reads TGTGCCAGTCCTACAGTCTACACTGAAGCTTTCTTT.

The V call is TRBV11-2, the J call TRBJ1-2, with D unclear. The V gene lost 1 base and the J gene lost 3 bases, with 6 bases spanning the gap. There are 13 residues in the CDR3. Germline V gives CDR1 SGHAT, CDR2 FQNNGV. CDR3 protein: CASSLAVDYGYTF. CDR3 coding DNA: TGTGCCAGCAGCTTAGCAGTGGACTATGGCTACACCTTC. Full variable domain (outside the CDR3, taken from reference TRBV11-2 and TRBJ1-2): EAGVAQSPRYKIIEKRQSVAFWCNPISGHATLYWYQQILGQGPKLLIQFQNNGVVDDSQLPKDRFSAERLKGVDSTLKIQPAKLEDSAVYLCASSLAVDYGYTFGSGTRLTVV.

The rearrangement uses TRBV6-5 and TRBJ1-1, with D possibly being TRBD1 (6 bases). Germline V gene data show CDR1 as MNHEY and CDR2 as SVGAGI. The CDR3 loop spans 15 amino acids. Between the trimmed V and J ends, which lost 6 bases and 0 bases, there was a span of 14 bases. The CDR3 nucleotides read TGTGCCAGCAGCCTAGGGGGGGGCATGAACACTGAAGCTTTCTTT. It encodes CASSLGGGMNTEAFF.

The chain uses TRBV6-5 and TRBJ2-7; D may be TRBD2 (5 bases). The germline CDR1 and CDR2 sequences are MNHEY and SVGAGI. The CDR3 spans 12 residues. The V end was cut by 4 bases, the J end by 6 bases, with 10 bases between. For the CDR3, the DNA is TGTGCCAGCAGTTCCGTCGGGGTCGAGCAGTACTTC. Translating gives CASSSVGVEQYF.

The chain links TRBV4-2 to TRBJ2-7; 9 bases agree with TRBD1. Germline-derived CDR1 and CDR2 are LGHNA and YNFKEQ. The junction had 0 bases not matched to a gene; V was cut back by 1 base and J by 5 bases. The CDR3 sequence is 13 residues long. The CDR3 nucleotides read TGTGCCAGCAGCCAAGGACAGGGGGACGAGCAGTACTTC. It yields the protein CASSQGQGDEQYF.

The V and J genes are TRBV27 and TRBJ2-7; weak D call: TRBD1 (6 bases). Trimming removed 5 bases from V and 0 bases from J, with 14 bases in between. Germline assignment: CDR1 MNHEY and CDR2 SMNVEV (reference sequence). The length of the CDR3 is 15 residues. The CDR3 DNA sequence: TGTGCCAGCAGTGCTACAGGGCAGGGCTCCTACGAGCAGTACTTC. It is translated as CASSATGQGSYEQYF.

This chain connects TRBV5-1 to TRBJ2-1; perhaps TRBD2 as D (6 bases). Trimming took off 5 bases at V and 8 bases at J, with 11 bases between the two ends. CDR1 is SGHRS and CDR2 is YFSETQ in the germline V gene. The CDR3 spans 12 residues. CDR3 region: CASSPQRDEQFF. In DNA, the CDR3 is TGCGCCAGCAGTCCCCAGCGGGATGAGCAGTTCTTC.